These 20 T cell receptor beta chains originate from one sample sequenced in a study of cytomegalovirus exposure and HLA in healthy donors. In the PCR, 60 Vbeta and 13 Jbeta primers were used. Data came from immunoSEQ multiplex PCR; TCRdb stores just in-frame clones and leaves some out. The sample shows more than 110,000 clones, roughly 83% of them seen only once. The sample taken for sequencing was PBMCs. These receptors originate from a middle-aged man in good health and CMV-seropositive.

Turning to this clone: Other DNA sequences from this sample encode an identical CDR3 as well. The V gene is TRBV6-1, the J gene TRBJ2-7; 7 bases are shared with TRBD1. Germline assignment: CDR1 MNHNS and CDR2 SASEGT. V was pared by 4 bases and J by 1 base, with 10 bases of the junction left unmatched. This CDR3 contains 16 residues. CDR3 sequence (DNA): TGTGCCAGCAGTGGCTATCCAACAGGGGATTCCTACGAGCAGTACTTC. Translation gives CASSGYPTGDSYEQYF.

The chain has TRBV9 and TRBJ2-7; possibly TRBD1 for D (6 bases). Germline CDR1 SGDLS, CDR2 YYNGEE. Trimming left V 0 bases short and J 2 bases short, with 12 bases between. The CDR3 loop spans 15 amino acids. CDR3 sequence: CASSVEEGDTYEQYF. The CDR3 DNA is TGTGCCAGCAGCGTAGAAGAAGGGGACACCTACGAGCAGTACTTC.

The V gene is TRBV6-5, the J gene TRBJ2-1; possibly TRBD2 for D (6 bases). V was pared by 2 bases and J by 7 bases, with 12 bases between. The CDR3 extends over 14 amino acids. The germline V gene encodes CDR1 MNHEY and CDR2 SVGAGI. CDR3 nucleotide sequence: TGTGCCAGCAGTTACGGGCTAGCGAAGAATGAGCAGTTCTTC. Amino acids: CASSYGLAKNEQFF.

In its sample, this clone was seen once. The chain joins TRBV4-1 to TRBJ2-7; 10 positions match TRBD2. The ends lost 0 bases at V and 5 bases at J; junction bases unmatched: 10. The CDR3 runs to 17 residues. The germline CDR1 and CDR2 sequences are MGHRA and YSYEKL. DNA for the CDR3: TGCGCCAGCAGCCAAGAAAGCGGGGGGGCCCTTCGGAACGAGCAGTACTTC. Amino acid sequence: CASSQESGGALRNEQYF.

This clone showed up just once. CDR3 loop: CASSLGYYEQYF. The CDR3 DNA reads TGTGCCAGCAGCCTCGGTTACTACGAGCAGTACTTC. The chain joins TRBV14 to TRBJ2-7; D is unclear. Germline CDR1 and CDR2: SGHDN and FVKESK. V lost 4 bases and J 3 bases, leaving 7 bases between the germline ends. The length of the CDR3 is 12 residues. Complete variable domain (other parts from reference TRBV14 and TRBJ2-7): EAGVTQFPSHSVIEKGQTVTLRCDPISGHDNLYWYRRVMGKEIKFLLHFVKESKQDESGMPNNRFLAERTGGTYSTLKVQPAELEDSGVYFCASSLGYYEQYFGPGTRLTVT.

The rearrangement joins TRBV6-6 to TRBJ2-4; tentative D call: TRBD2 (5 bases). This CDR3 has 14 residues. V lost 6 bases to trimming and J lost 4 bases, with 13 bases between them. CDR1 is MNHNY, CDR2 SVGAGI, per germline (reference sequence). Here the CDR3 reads CASSPTRGKNIQYF. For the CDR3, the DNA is TGTGCCAGCAGCCCCACACGGGGTAAAAACATTCAGTACTTC.

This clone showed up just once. The CDR3 here is CASSPPRGGPSSNYGYTF. The CDR3 coding sequence is TGTGCCAGCTCACCACCCCGGGGGGGGCCCTCCTCTAACTATGGCTACACCTTC. The chain uses TRBV18 and TRBJ1-2, with a tentative D call TRBD1 (6 bases). V was pared by 0 bases and J by 0 bases, with 17 bases between. CDR1 KGHSH and CDR2 LQKENI come from the germline V gene. The CDR3 totals 18 residues.

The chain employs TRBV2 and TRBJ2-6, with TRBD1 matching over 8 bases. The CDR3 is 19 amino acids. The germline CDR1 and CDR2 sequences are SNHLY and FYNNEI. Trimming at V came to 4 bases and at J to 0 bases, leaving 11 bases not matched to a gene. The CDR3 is CASSVPTGGTVSGANVLTF. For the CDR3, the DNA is TGTGCCAGCAGTGTCCCCACAGGGGGAACTGTCTCTGGGGCCAACGTCCTGACTTTC. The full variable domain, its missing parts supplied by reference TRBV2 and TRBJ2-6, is EPEVTQTPSHQVTQMGQEVILRCVPISNHLYFYWYRQILGQKVEFLVSFYNNEISEKSEIFDDQFSVERPDGSNFTLKIRSTKLEDSAMYFCASSVPTGGTVSGANVLTFGAGSRLTVL.

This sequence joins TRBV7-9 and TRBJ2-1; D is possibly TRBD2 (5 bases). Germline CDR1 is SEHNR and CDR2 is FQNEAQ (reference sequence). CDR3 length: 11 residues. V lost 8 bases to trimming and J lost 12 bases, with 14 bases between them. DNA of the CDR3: TGTGCCAGCCGGGATAGACGAATGCAGTTCTTC. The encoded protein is CASRDRRMQFF.

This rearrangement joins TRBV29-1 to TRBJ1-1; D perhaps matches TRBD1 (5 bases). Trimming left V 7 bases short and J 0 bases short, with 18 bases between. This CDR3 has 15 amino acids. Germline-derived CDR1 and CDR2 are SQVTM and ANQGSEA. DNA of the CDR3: TGCAGCGCCGCGGGAGGCTGGGGCATGAACACTGAAGCTTTCTTT. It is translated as CSAAGGWGMNTEAFF.

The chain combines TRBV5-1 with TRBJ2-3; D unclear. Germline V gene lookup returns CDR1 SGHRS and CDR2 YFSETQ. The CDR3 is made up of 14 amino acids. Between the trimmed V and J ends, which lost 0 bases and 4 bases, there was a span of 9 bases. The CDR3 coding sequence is TGCGCCAGCAGCTTGGCCTCTGGGCCAGATACGCAGTATTTT. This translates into CASSLASGPDTQYF.

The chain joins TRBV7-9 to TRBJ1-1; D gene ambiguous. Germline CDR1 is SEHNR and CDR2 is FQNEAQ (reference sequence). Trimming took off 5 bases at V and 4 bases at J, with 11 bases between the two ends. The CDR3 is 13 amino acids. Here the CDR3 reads CASSRGGRTEAFF. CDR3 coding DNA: TGTGCCAGCAGCCGAGGAGGGCGCACTGAAGCTTTCTTT.

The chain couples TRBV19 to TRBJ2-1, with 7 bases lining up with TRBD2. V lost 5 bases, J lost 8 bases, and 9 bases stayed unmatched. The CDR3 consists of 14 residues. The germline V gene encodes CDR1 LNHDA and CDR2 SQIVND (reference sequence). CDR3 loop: CASSGGGGWDEQFF. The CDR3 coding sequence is TGTGCCAGTAGTGGGGGGGGTGGGTGGGATGAGCAGTTCTTC.

The CDR3 is CASSPNRDAYGYTF. Here the CDR3 DNA reads TGTGCCAGCTCACCAAACAGGGATGCCTATGGCTACACCTTC. The rearrangement links TRBV18 to TRBJ1-2; tentative D call: TRBD1 (6 bases). Germline CDR1 KGHSH, CDR2 LQKENI. Between the trimmed V and J ends, which lost 2 bases and 4 bases, there was a span of 11 bases. The CDR3 sequence is 14 residues long.

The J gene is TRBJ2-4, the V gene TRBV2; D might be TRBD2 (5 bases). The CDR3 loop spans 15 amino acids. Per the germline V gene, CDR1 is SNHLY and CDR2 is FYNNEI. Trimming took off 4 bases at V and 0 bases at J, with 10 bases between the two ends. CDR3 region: CASSAEGLAKNIQYF. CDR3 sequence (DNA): TGTGCCAGCAGTGCCGAGGGATTAGCCAAAAACATTCAGTACTTC.

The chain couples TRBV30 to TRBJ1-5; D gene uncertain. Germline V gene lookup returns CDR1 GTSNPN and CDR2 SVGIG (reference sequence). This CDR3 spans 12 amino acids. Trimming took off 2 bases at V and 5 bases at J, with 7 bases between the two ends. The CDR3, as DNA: TGTGCCTGGAGTCCCCCCTATCAGCCCCAGCATTTT. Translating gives CAWSPPYQPQHF.

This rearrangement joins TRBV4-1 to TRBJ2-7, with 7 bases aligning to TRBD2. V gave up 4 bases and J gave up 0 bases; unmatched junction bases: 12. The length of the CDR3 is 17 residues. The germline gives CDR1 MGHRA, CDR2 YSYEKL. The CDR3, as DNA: TGCGCCAGCAGCCCATTAGGGGAGGGGATCAGCTCCTACGAGCAGTACTTC. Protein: CASSPLGEGISSYEQYF.

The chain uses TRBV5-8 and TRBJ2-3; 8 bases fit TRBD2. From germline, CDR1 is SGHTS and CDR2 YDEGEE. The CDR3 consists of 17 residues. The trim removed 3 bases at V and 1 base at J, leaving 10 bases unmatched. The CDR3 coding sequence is TGTGCCAGCAGCTCGGGGGGGGCTGCTCAGGGCACAGATACGCAGTATTTT. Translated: CASSSGGAAQGTDTQYF.

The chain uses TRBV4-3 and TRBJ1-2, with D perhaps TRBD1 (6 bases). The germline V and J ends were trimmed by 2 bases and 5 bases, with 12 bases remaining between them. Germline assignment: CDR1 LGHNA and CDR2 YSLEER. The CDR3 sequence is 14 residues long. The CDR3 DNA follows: TGCGCCAGCAGCCAAAATCAGGGGCGGTATGGCTACACCTTC. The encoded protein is CASSQNQGRYGYTF.

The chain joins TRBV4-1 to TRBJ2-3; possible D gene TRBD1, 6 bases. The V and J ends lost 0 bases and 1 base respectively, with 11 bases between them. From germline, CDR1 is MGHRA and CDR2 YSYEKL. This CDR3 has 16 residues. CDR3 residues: CASSQDQGLRTDTQYF. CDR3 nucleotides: TGCGCCAGCAGCCAAGACCAGGGGCTTCGCACAGATACGCAGTATTTT.